The 29 T cell receptor beta chains listed next were all sequenced from one sample in a study of blood T cell repertoires in COVID-19. Clones were read by immunoSEQ multiplex PCR, and TCRdb kept only the in-frame ones, dropping some. This sample has approximately 200,000 clones; 85% occur once, and the top ten carry 15% to 20%. Material: peripheral blood. All receptors derive from an older person with COVID-19, enrolled during active disease.

The chain has TRBV2 and TRBJ2-2, with D perhaps TRBD1 (5 bases). The germline V gene has CDR1 SNHLY and CDR2 FYNNEI. There are 12 residues in the CDR3. V was trimmed by 6 bases and J by 7 bases, leaving 9 bases between them. As DNA, the CDR3 is TGTGCCAGCAGACAGGCCCACGGGGAGCTGTTTTTT. This sequence encodes CASRQAHGELFF.

The chain couples TRBV1 to TRBJ2-2; the DNA was not used to check the table's D call, TRBD1. TRBV1 is listed as a pseudogene. This CDR3 has 18 residues. The CDR3: CTSSQDSPGTENTGELFF. The CDR3 DNA follows: TGCACCAGCAGCCAAGATAGCCCCGGGACAGAGAACACCGGGGAGCTGTTTTTT.

V is TRBV5-4 and J is TRBJ1-1; 7 positions match TRBD1. This CDR3 comprises 14 residues. CDR1 and CDR2 (germline): SGHNT, YYREEE (reference sequence). J was trimmed by 11 bases and V by 0 bases; bases with no gene match: 10. CDR3 sequence (DNA): TGTGCCAGCAGCTTGGTAGGCAGGGGGGATGGGGCTTTCTTT. As protein: CASSLVGRGDGAFF.

This chain joins TRBV3-1 (or the pseudogene TRBV3-2) and TRBJ2-4; maybe TRBD2 (7 bases). Between the trimmed V and J ends, which lost 0 bases and 4 bases, there was a span of 10 bases. The CDR3 consists of 15 residues. The germline gives CDR1 LGHDT, CDR2 YNNKEL (reference sequence). This CDR3 reads CASSQEGGGKNIQYF. The CDR3 DNA reads TGTGCCAGCAGCCAAGAAGGGGGAGGGAAAAACATTCAGTACTTC.

The chain carries TRBV7-8 and TRBJ2-3; D possibly corresponds to TRBD2 (5 bases). The CDR3 consists of 15 residues. CDR1 is SGHVS, CDR2 FQNEAQ, per germline. The V end was cut by 2 bases, the J end by 1 base, with 10 bases between. The CDR3 DNA is TGTGCCAGCAGCTTAACGCGGGCAGGCACAGATACGCAGTATTTT. This codes for CASSLTRAGTDTQYF.

The chain combines TRBV29-1 with TRBJ2-7, with TRBD1 as a possible D gene (5 bases). Germline-derived CDR1 and CDR2 are SQVTM and ANQGSEA. V was cut by 3 bases and J by 2 bases, with 14 bases left in between. The CDR3 runs to 14 residues. CDR3 sequence: CSVDAGHPAYEQYF. DNA of the CDR3: TGCAGCGTTGATGCAGGGCACCCTGCCTACGAGCAGTACTTC.

The genes are TRBV28 and TRBJ2-2; 14 positions match TRBD2. J was trimmed by 5 bases and V by 5 bases; bases with no gene match: 13. From germline, CDR1 is MDHEN and CDR2 SYDVKM. This CDR3 region has 19 residues. The CDR3 here is CASSAGLAGARLGTGELFF. Written as DNA, the CDR3 is TGTGCCAGCAGTGCGGGACTAGCGGGAGCCAGGTTGGGTACCGGGGAGCTGTTTTTT.

The genes are TRBV6-5 and TRBJ2-5, with D perhaps matching TRBD1 (6 bases). The V gene's germline CDR1 is MNHEY and CDR2 SVGAGI. This CDR3 is built from 14 residues. Trimming stripped 6 bases from V and 3 bases from J, with 14 bases between. CDR3 loop: CASSYGQNKETQYF. In DNA form, the CDR3 reads TGTGCCAGCAGCTACGGACAGAACAAAGAGACCCAGTACTTC.

The chain combines TRBV9 with TRBJ2-1; TRBD2 agrees at 7 bases. CDR3 size: 17 residues. CDR1 is SGDLS, CDR2 YYNGEE, per germline. The junction had 8 bases not matched to a gene; V was cut back by 0 bases and J by 2 bases. CDR3 residues: CASSVDPAGAPYNEQFF. For the CDR3, the DNA is TGTGCCAGCAGCGTAGATCCGGCGGGAGCCCCCTACAATGAGCAGTTCTTC.

The V gene is TRBV10-3, the J gene TRBJ2-1; D may be TRBD1 (6 bases). Germline CDR1 is ENHRY and CDR2 is SYGVKD. This CDR3 has 13 residues. V was shortened by 9 bases and J by 6 bases, with 15 bases between the two germline ends. The CDR3 coding sequence is TGTGCCATGGGACAAACTCACGCCAATGAGCAGTTCTTC. Its protein product is CAMGQTHANEQFF.

This chain connects TRBV13 to TRBJ2-7; D is uncertain. Deletions cut 4 bases from V and 1 base from J, with 5 bases between. The CDR3 is made up of 12 amino acids. CDR1 is PRHDT, CDR2 FYEKMQ, per germline (reference sequence). The DNA for the CDR3 is TGTGCCAGCAGCTCCCAGTCCTACGAGCAGTACTTC. Translated, it gives CASSSQSYEQYF. Using reference TRBV13 and TRBJ2-7 for the parts outside the CDR3, the full variable domain is AAGVIQSPRHLIKEKRETATLKCYPIPRHDTVYWYQQGPGQDPQFLISFYEKMQSDKGSIPDRFSAQQFSDYHSELNMSSLELGDSALYFCASSSQSYEQYFGPGTRLTVT.

This chain joins TRBV28 and TRBJ1-6, with 7 bases identical to TRBD1. Germline V gene data show CDR1 as MDHEN and CDR2 as SYDVKM. There are 13 residues in the CDR3. The V gene end was trimmed by 6 bases and the J gene end by 9 bases; junction bases not matched to a gene: 5. CDR3 coding DNA: TGTGCCAGCAGCCCAAGACAGGGTTCACCCCTCCACTTT. Translating it yields CASSPRQGSPLHF.

V and J are TRBV4-2 and TRBJ2-5; 7 bases are a match to TRBD1. Trimming removed 4 bases from V and 5 bases from J; junction bases left unmatched: 4. Germline lookup yields CDR1 LGHNA and CDR2 YNFKEQ. CDR3 length: 13 amino acids. This CDR3 is CASSLRDSETQYF. CDR3 DNA: TGTGCCAGCAGCCTCCGGGACAGCGAGACCCAGTACTTC.

The chain couples TRBV7-2 to TRBJ2-1, with 7 bases lining up with TRBD2. Unmatched junction bases numbered 6, after V lost 2 bases and J lost 8 bases. Germline CDR1 and CDR2: SGHTA and FQGNSA. This CDR3 comprises 14 residues. CDR3 coding DNA: TGTGCCAGCAGCTTACTCTCACTAGCGTATGAGCAGTTCTTC. Amino acids: CASSLLSLAYEQFF.

CDR3 bases: TGTGCCAGCAGCTTTGGGACTAGCGGGGGGGTTCGGGAGCAGTACTTC. It yields the protein CASSFGTSGGVREQYF. This chain uses TRBV7-2 with TRBJ2-7, with 16 bases aligning to TRBD2. In germline, CDR1 is SGHTA, CDR2 FQGNSA. The V segment lost 3 bases and the J segment 7 bases; nucleotides outside the gene matches: 6. CDR3 length: 16 residues.

The chain is built from TRBV28 and TRBJ1-3; 8 nucleotides line up with TRBD1. V lost 6 bases to trimming and J lost 8 bases; unmatched junction nucleotides: 6. This CDR3 contains 13 residues. Germline values: CDR1 MDHEN, CDR2 SYDVKM. CDR3 loop: CASRQGGRYTIYF. CDR3 coding DNA: TGTGCCAGCAGACAGGGGGGTCGTTACACCATATATTTT. The full variable domain, completed using reference TRBV28 and TRBJ1-3, is DVKVTQSSRYLVKRTGEKVFLECVQDMDHENMFWYRQDPGLGLRLIYFSYDVKMKEKGDIPEGYSVSREKKERFSLILESASTNQTSMYLCASRQGGRYTIYFGEGSWLTVV.

This chain links TRBV7-2 with TRBJ2-3, with TRBD2 matching 10 bases. The CDR3 loop spans 15 amino acids. The V and J ends lost 1 base and 5 bases, in that order; junction bases with no gene match: 3. The V gene's germline CDR1 is SGHTA and CDR2 FQGNSA. CDR3 sequence reads: CASSLEGTSVDTQYF. Here the CDR3 DNA reads TGTGCCAGCAGCTTAGAAGGGACTAGCGTAGATACGCAGTATTTT.

The chain combines TRBV6-2 or TRBV6-3 with TRBJ2-7; 7 bases are shared with TRBD2. The germline V gene encodes CDR1 MNHEY and CDR2 SVGEGT. The CDR3 consists of 19 residues. V dropped 4 bases and J dropped 3; count of bases not matched to a gene: 21. The DNA for the CDR3 is TGTGCCAGCAGTTCCCCACGTTACCCGACTAGCTTCAATATCTACGAGCAGTACTTC. Its translation is CASSSPRYPTSFNIYEQYF.

CDR3 region: CASSEGQGVGSYNSPLHF. DNA for the CDR3: TGTGCCAGCAGTGAAGGACAGGGGGTTGGGTCCTATAATTCACCCCTCCACTTT. The gene calls are TRBV6-1 and TRBJ1-6, with 9 bases fitting TRBD1. There are 18 residues in the CDR3. The trim removed 1 base at V and 1 base at J, leaving 5 bases unmatched. Looked up from germline, CDR1 is MNHNS and CDR2 is SASEGT.

The chain carries TRBV10-2 and TRBJ1-1; 12 bases fit TRBD1. This CDR3 is 14 amino acids long. Germline V gives CDR1 WSHSY, CDR2 SAAADI. V shed 8 bases and J 6 bases; nucleotides not matched to a gene: 7. The CDR3 sequence is CASGTGGVWAEAFF. The CDR3, as DNA: TGCGCCAGCGGGACAGGGGGCGTATGGGCTGAAGCTTTCTTT.

V is TRBV6-5 and J is TRBJ1-4, with a weak D call TRBD1 (6 bases). This CDR3 comprises 14 residues. The V gene's germline CDR1 is MNHEY and CDR2 SVGAGI. V was shortened by 7 bases and J by 6 bases, with 15 bases between the two germline ends. CDR3 bases: TGTGCCAGCATACAGGGCCCGAGGGATGAAAAACTGTTTTTT. Its translation: CASIQGPRDEKLFF.

This clone was detected many times. The V call is TRBV28, the J call TRBJ2-7; maybe TRBD1 (6 bases). Germline loops: CDR1 MDHEN, CDR2 SYDVKM. The CDR3 runs to 15 residues. Trimming removed 5 bases from V and 4 bases from J, with 18 bases in between. CDR3 protein: CASSPPGTTGYEQYF. The CDR3 region has the DNA TGTGCCAGCAGTCCCCCCGGGACAACAGGGTACGAGCAGTACTTC. The full variable domain, rest sourced from reference TRBV28 and TRBJ2-7, is DVKVTQSSRYLVKRTGEKVFLECVQDMDHENMFWYRQDPGLGLRLIYFSYDVKMKEKGDIPEGYSVSREKKERFSLILESASTNQTSMYLCASSPPGTTGYEQYFGPGTRLTVT.

The rearrangement joins TRBV7-2 to TRBJ2-1; possibly TRBD1 for D (5 bases). CDR1 SGHTA and CDR2 FQGNSA come from the germline V gene. V shed 4 bases and J shed 3 bases, with 13 bases lying between them. CDR3 length: 15 amino acids. The CDR3 DNA is TGTGCCAGCAGCTCACTCGGACAAATCTACAATGAGCAGTTCTTC. Translation gives CASSSLGQIYNEQFF.

The chain employs TRBV4-3 and TRBJ2-3, with TRBD1 matching over 10 bases. This CDR3 is built from 17 residues. The V gene end was trimmed by 0 bases and the J gene end by 0 bases; junction bases not matched to a gene: 3. Germline CDR1 reads LGHNA; CDR2 reads YSLEER. This CDR3 reads CASSQETGGFSTDTQYF. In DNA, the CDR3 is TGCGCCAGCAGCCAAGAGACAGGGGGCTTTAGCACAGATACGCAGTATTTT.

CDR3 amino acids: CASSGTSGAAYEQYF. The CDR3 DNA reads TGCGCCAGCAGCGGGACTAGCGGGGCCGCCTACGAGCAGTACTTC. The chain employs TRBV5-1 and TRBJ2-7; 13 nucleotides line up with TRBD2. Trimming at V came to 4 bases and at J to 2 bases, leaving 3 bases not matched to a gene. The CDR3 spans 15 residues. Germline loops: CDR1 SGHRS, CDR2 YFSETQ.

This clone has only one observation. The rearrangement links TRBV18 to TRBJ1-2; D is unresolved. Germline loops: CDR1 KGHSH, CDR2 LQKENI. The CDR3 consists of 12 residues. Trimming shortened V by 6 bases and J by 7 bases, and 12 bases separated the two germline ends. The CDR3: CASSNQLGGYTF. The CDR3 DNA follows: TGTGCCAGCTCGAACCAACTCGGTGGCTACACCTTC.

The genes are TRBV11-2 and TRBJ2-1, with 8 positions matching TRBD1. The ends lost 1 base at V and 2 bases at J; junction bases unmatched: 7. This CDR3 comprises 17 residues. Germline-derived CDR1 and CDR2 are SGHAT and FQNNGV. CDR3 nucleotides: TGTGCCAGCAGCTTAGTGGACGGGACAGGTCCCTACAATGAGCAGTTCTTC. This sequence encodes CASSLVDGTGPYNEQFF.

This rearrangement joins TRBV6-5 to TRBJ1-5, with 10 bases matching TRBD1. This CDR3 has 13 residues. In germline, CDR1 is MNHEY, CDR2 SVGAGI. J was trimmed by 5 bases and V by 7 bases; bases with no gene match: 2. The DNA of the CDR3 is TGTGCCAGCAAGACAGGGGGCGATCAGCCCCAGCATTTT. Its protein is CASKTGGDQPQHF.

This clone has a single count. The chain links TRBV10-2 to TRBJ2-7; possible D gene TRBD2, 6 bases. Germline lookup yields CDR1 WSHSY and CDR2 SAAADI. This CDR3 comprises 14 residues. Trimming removed 4 bases at V and 4 bases at J, with 14 bases between. For the CDR3, the DNA is TGCGCCAGCAGTGTTGGGACTTCAGGTTACGAGCAGTACTTC. This codes for CASSVGTSGYEQYF.